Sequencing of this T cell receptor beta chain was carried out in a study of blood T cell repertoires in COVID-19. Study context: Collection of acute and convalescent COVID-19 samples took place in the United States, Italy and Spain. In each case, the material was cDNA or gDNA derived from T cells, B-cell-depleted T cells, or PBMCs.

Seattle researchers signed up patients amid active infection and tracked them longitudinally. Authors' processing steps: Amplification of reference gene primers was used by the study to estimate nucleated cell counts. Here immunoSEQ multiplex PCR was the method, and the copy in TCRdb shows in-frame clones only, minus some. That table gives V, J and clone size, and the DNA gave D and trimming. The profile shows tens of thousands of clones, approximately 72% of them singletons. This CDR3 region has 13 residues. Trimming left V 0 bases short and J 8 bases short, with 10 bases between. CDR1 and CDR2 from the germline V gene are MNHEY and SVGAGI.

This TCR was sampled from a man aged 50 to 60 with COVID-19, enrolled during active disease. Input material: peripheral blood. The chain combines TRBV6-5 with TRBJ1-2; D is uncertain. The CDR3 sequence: CASSYSSREGYTF. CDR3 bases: TGTGCCAGCAGTTACTCGTCCCGGGAGGGCTACACCTTC.